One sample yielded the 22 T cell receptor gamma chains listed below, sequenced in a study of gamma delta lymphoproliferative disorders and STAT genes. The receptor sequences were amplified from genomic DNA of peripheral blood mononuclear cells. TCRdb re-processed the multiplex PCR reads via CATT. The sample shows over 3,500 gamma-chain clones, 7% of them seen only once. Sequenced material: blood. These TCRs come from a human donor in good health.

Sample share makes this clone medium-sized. The CDR3 DNA follows: TGTGCCACCTGGGACACCGATAGATTTGTGAATTATAAGAAACTCTTT. Amino acid sequence: CATWDTDRFVNYKKLF. V and J are TRGV3 and TRGJ1 or TRGJ2. TCRdb gives no J gene; it was assigned here by matching the DNA to germline. This CDR3 has 16 amino acids. In germline, CDR1 is VTNTFY, CDR2 YDVSTARD (reference sequence). V dropped 2 bases and J dropped 5; count of bases not matched to a gene: 15.

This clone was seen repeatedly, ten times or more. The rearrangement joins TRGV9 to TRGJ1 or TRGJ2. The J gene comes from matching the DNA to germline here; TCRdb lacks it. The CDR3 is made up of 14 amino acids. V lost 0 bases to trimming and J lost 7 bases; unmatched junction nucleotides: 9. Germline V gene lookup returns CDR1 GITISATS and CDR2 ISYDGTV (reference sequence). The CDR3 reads CALWEVKAEYKKLF. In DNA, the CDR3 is TGTGCCTTGTGGGAGGTGAAGGCTGAATATAAGAAACTCTTT.

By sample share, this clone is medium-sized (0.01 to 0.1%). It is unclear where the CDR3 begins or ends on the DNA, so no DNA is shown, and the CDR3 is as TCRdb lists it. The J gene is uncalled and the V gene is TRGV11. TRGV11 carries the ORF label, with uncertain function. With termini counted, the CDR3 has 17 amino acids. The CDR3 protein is CTTVPAGLGQNYYKKLF.

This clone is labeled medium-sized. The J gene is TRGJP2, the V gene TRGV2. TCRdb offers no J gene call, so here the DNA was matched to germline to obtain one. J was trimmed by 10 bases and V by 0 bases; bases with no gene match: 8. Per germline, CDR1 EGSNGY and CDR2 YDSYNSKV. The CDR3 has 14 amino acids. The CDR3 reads CATWDGPGCWIKTF. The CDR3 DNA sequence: TGTGCCACCTGGGACGGGCCCGGATGTTGGATCAAGACGTTT.

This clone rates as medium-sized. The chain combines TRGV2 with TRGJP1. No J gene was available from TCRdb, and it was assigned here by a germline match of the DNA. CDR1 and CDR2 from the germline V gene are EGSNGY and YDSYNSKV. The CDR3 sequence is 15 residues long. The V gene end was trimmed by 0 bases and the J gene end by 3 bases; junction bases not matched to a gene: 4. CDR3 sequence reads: CATWDGRPTGWFKIF. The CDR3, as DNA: TGTGCCACCTGGGACGGGCGTCCCACTGGTTGGTTCAAGATATTT.

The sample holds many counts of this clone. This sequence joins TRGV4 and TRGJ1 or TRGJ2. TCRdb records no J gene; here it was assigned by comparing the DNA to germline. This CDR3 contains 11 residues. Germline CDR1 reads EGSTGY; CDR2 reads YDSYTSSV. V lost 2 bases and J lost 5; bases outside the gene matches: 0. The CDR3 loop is CATWDDYKKLF. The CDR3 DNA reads TGTGCCACCTGGGATGATTATAAGAAACTCTTT.

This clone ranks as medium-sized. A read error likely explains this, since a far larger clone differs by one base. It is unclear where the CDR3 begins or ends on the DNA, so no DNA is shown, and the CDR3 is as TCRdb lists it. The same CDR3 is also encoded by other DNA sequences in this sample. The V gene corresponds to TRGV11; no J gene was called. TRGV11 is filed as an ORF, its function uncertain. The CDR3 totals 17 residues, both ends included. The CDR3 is CTTVPVRSSQGGFKKLF.

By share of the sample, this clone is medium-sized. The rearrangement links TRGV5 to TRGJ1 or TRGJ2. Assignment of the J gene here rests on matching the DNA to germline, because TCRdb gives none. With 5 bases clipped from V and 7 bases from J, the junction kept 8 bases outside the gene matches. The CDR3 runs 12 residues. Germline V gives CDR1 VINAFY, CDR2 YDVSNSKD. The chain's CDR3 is CATWALWYKKLF. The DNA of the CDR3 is TGTGCCACCTGGGCCCTCTGGTATAAGAAACTCTTT.

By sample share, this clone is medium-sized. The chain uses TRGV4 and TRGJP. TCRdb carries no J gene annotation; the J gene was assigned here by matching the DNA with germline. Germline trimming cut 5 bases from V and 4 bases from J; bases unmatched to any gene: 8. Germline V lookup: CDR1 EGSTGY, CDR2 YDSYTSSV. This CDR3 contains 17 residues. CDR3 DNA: TGTGCCACCTGGGGCTGGGGACAAGAGTTGGGCAAAAAAATCAAGGTATTT. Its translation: CATWGWGQELGKKIKVF.

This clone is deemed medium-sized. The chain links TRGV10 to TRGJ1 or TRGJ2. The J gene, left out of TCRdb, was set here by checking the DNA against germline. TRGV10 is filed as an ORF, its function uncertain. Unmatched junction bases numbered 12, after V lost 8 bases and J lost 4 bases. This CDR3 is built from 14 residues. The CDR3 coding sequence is TGTGCTGCGTGGGATTATAGGATCTATTATAAGAAACTCTTT. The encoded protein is CAAWDYRIYYKKLF.

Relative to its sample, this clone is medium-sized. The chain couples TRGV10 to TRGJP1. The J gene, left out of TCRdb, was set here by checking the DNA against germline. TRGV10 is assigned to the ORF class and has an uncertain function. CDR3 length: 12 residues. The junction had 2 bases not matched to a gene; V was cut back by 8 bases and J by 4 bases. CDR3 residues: CAAWITGWFKIF. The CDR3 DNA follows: TGTGCTGCGTGGATCACTGGTTGGTTCAAGATATTT.

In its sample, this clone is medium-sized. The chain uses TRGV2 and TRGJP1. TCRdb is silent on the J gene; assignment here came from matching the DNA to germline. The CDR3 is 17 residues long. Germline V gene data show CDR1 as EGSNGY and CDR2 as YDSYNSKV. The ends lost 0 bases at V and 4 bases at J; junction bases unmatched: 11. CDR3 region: CATWDGRGTDTGWFKIF. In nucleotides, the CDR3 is TGTGCCACCTGGGACGGGCGGGGTACCGACACTGGTTGGTTCAAGATATTT.

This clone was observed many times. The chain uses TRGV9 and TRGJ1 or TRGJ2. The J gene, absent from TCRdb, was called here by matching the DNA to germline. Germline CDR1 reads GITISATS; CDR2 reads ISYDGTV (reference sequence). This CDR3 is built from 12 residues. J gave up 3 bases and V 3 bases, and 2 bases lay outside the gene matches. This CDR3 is CALWEFYYKKLF. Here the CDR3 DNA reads TGTGCCTTGTGGGAGTTTTATTATAAGAAACTCTTT.

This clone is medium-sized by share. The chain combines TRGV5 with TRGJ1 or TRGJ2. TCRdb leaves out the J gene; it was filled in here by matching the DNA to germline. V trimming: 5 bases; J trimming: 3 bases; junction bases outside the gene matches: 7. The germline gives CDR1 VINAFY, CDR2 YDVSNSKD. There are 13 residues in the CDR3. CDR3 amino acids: CATWVDAYYKKLF. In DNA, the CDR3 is TGTGCCACCTGGGTCGATGCTTATTATAAGAAACTCTTT.

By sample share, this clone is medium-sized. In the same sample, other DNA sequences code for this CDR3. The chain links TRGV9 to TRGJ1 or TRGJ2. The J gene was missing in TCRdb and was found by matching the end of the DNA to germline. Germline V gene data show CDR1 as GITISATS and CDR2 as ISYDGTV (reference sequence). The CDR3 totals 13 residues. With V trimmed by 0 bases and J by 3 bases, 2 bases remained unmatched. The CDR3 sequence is CALWEVRYYKKLF. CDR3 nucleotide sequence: TGTGCCTTGTGGGAGGTGCGTTATTATAAGAAACTCTTT.

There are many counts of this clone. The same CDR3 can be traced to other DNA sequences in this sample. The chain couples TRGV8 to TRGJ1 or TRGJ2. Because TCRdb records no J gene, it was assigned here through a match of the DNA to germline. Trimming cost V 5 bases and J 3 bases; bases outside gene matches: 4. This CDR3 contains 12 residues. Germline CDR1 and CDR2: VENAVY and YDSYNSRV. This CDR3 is CATWGLYYKKLF. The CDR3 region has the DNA TGTGCCACCTGGGGCCTTTATTATAAGAAACTCTTT.

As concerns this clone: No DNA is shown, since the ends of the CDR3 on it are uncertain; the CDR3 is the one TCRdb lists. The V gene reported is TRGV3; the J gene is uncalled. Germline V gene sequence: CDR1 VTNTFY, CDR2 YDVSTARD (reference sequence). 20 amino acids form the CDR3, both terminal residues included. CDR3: CATWDRPGIIRNSLAVEQHF.

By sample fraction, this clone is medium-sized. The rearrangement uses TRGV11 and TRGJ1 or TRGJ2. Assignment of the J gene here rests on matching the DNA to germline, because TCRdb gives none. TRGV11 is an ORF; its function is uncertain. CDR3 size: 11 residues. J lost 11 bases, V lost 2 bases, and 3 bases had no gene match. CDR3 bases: TGTGCCTGCTGGATTAGGCTAGAGAAACTCTTT. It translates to CACWIRLEKLF.

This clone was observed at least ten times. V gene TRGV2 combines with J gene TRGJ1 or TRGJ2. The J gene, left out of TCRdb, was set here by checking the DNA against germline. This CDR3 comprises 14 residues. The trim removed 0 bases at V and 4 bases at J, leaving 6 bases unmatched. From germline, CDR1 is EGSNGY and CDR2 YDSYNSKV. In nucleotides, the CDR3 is TGTGCCACCTGGGACGGGCCTTACTATTATAAGAAACTCTTT. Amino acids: CATWDGPYYYKKLF.

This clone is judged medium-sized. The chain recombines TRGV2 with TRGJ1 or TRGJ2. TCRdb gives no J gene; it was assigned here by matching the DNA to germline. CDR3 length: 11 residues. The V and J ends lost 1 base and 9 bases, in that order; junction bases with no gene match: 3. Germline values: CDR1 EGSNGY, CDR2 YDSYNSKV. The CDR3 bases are TGTGCCACCTGGGACGGCCTTAAGAAACTCTTT. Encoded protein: CATWDGLKKLF.

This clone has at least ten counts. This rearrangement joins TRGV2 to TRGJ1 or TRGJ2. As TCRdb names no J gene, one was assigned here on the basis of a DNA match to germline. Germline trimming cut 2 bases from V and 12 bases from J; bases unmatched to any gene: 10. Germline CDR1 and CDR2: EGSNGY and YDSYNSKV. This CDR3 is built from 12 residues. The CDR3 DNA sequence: TGTGCCACCTGGGACGACCAACGTAGGAAACTCTTT. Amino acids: CATWDDQRRKLF.

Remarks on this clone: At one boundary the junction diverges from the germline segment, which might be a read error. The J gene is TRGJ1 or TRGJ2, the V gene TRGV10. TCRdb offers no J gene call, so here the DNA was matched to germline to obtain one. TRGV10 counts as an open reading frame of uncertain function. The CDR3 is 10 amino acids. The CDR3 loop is CAGLGTKKLF. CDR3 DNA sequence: TGCGCGGGATTAGGTACTAAGAAACTCTTT.